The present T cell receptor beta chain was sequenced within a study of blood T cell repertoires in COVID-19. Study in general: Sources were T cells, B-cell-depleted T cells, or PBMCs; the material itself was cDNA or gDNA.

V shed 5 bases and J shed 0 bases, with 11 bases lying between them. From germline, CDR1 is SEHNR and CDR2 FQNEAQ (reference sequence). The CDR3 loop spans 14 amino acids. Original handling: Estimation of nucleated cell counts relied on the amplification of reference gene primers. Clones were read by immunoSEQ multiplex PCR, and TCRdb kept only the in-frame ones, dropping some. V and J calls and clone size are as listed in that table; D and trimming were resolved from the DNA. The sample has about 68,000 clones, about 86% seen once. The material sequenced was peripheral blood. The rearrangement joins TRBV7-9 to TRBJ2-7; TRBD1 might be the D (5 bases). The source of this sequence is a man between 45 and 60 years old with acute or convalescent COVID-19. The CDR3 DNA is TGTGCCAGCAGCCCTAGGACACTCTCCTACGAGCAGTACTTC. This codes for CASSPRTLSYEQYF.